This TCR beta chain was identified during a study of cytomegalovirus exposure and HLA in healthy donors (dated by TCRdb to about 2017). For the wider study: A later analysis indicated that the roughly 120 validation repertoires were generated on the platform also employed for the 670 or so repertoires of the first cohort. The study was designed to test whether signatures of past pathogen exposure could be identified by cataloging public T cell receptors. In addition to the first cohort of 666 subjects, a separate validation cohort of approximately 110 different subjects was used. To predict cytomegalovirus infection status, the study brought together high-throughput TCR immunosequencing, statistical association of individual TCRs with disease status, and machine learning.

The donors were included in the validation cohort of roughly 130 subjects, a group kept apart from the approximately 700-subject first cohort. This clone appeared a few times. The antigen this receptor binds is unknown. Base qualities were left out, and no much larger clone turns up one base away. The protocol used for the library was the immunoSEQ multiplex PCR assay. As for how the authors treated the data: A statistical classification framework was built to diagnose cytomegalovirus status from the catalog of TCR beta chain sequences. This is the immuneACCESS table as TCRdb keeps it, with only in-frame sequences that have V and J called. A part of the clones is gone; compared with another copy, unresolved V genes explain less than half, and the rest is unexplained. The V and J calls and clone size are taken from that table; D and trimming were inferred from the DNA. The table for this sample lists 280,000 or so clones; roughly 90% of them were counted only once. Of the sample, about 0.99% is held by the ten largest clones.

Findings and caveats that apply to the study as a whole: The study gave a list of 150 to 200 TCR beta chains associated with cytomegalovirus. The authors suggested that the approach could potentially be extended to other disease states and immunological phenotypes. In vitro tests confirmed that a few of the cytomegalovirus-associated TCR beta chains recognize cytomegalovirus antigens. A later analysis lacked HLA typing for the validation cohort, so it scored co-occurrence in that cohort across all 110 or so repertoires. In both the original and validation cohorts, the classifier was reported to diagnose cytomegalovirus status with high specificity and sensitivity. Most TCR sequences were observed very rarely across donors, whereas some public TCRs were present in many individuals. In a later analysis, TCRs clustered in the first cohort were found to also tend to co-occur in the 120 or so validation repertoires, with over 90% of cluster scores above 0.

CDR1 and CDR2 are drawn from the germline V gene: MDHEN, SYDVKM. The junction carries 8 bases between V and J, which are trimmed by 7 bases and 4 bases respectively. Inclusive of the bounding cysteine and phenylalanine, the CDR3 is 12 residues long. Kept here is only the CDR3 DNA, which spans 36 bases and is read in frame from base 1. The sequence is built from TRBV28 and TRBJ2-1; the D gene remains uncertain. The sample consisted of PBMCs. The TCR originated in a young woman in good health and CMV-seronegative. In nucleotides, the sequence is TGTGCCAGCATGGCCCAATACAATGAGCAGTTCTTC. Its translation reads: CASMAQYNEQFF.